This passage covers 22 T cell receptor beta chains from one sample sequenced in a study of T cell responses to AZD1222 COVID-19 vaccine. Repertoires were generated with immunoSEQ multiplex PCR, while TCRdb's copy carries only in-frame clones and drops some. The profile shows some 130,000 clones, about 93% of them singletons. Source: peripheral blood, taken on day 0 of AZD1222 vaccination. These receptors were obtained from an adult in good health.

The chain is built from TRBV12-3 or TRBV12-4 and TRBJ2-7, with D perhaps TRBD1 (6 bases). There are 12 residues in the CDR3. Trimming cost V 6 bases and J 2 bases, with 8 bases left between them. CDR3 nucleotides: TGTGCCAGCAGAGGACAGCCCTACGAGCAGTACTTC. Residues: CASRGQPYEQYF.

Details on this clone: The junction and the germline gene differ at one end; a read error may be behind it. The chain is built from TRBV7-7 and TRBJ1-3; D is unclear. The CDR3 loop spans 12 amino acids. Germline CDR1 and CDR2: SSHAT and FNYEAQ (reference sequence). CDR3 DNA sequence: TGTGCTAGCAGCTTCTCCCGGGACACCATATATTTT. Its translation is CASSFSRDTIYF. Full variable domain (rest looked up from reference TRBV7-7 and TRBJ1-3): GAGVSQSPRYKVTKRGQDVTLRCDPISSHATLYWYQQALGQGPEFLTYFNYEAQPDKSGLPSDRFSAERPEGSISTLTIQRTEQRDSAMYRCASSFSRDTIYFGEGSWLTVV.

V usage is TRBV5-5 and J usage is TRBJ1-2; D unclear. This CDR3 spans 16 amino acids. Trimming took off 0 bases at V and 0 bases at J, with 12 bases between the two ends. CDR1 is SGHKS and CDR2 is YYEKEE in the germline V gene (reference sequence). The CDR3 loop is CASSLALGSPNYGYTF. CDR3 DNA sequence: TGTGCCAGCAGCTTGGCCCTAGGGTCCCCTAACTATGGCTACACCTTC.

The rearrangement links TRBV2 to TRBJ2-5; no firm D call. Trimming took 6 bases from V and 5 from J, leaving 13 bases between them. The CDR3 runs 13 residues. Germline CDR1 reads SNHLY; CDR2 reads FYNNEI. CDR3 amino acids: CASRAPIIETQYF. DNA for the CDR3: TGTGCCAGCAGGGCCCCTATAATTGAGACCCAGTACTTC. The full variable domain, its missing parts supplied by reference TRBV2 and TRBJ2-5, is EPEVTQTPSHQVTQMGQEVILRCVPISNHLYFYWYRQILGQKVEFLVSFYNNEISEKSEIFDDQFSVERPDGSNFTLKIRSTKLEDSAMYFCASRAPIIETQYFGPGTRLLVL.

The rearrangement links TRBV6-5 to TRBJ1-5; D remains unclear. Germline V lookup: CDR1 MNHEY, CDR2 SVGAGI. V was clipped by 0 bases and J by 0 bases, with 9 bases between them. The CDR3 extends over 16 amino acids. This CDR3 reads CASSYSHRYSNQPQHF. The CDR3 region has the DNA TGTGCCAGCAGTTACTCGCACAGATATAGCAATCAGCCCCAGCATTTT.

V usage is TRBV5-8 and J usage is TRBJ2-3; D is tentatively TRBD1 or TRBD2 (5 bases each). V was trimmed by 4 bases and J by 6 bases, leaving 21 bases between them. CDR1 and CDR2 from the germline V gene are SGHTS and YDEGEE. This CDR3 is 16 amino acids long. CDR3 protein: CASSRGRIINPDTQYF. Here the CDR3 DNA reads TGTGCCAGCAGCCGGGGCAGAATAATCAATCCTGATACGCAGTATTTT.

The CDR3 protein is CASSVGSTDTQYF. CDR3 nucleotide sequence: TGTGCCAGCAGTGTAGGTAGCACAGATACGCAGTATTTT. The chain recombines TRBV2 with TRBJ2-3, with D hard to call. Trimming took 4 bases from V and 0 from J, leaving 5 bases between them. CDR3 size: 13 residues. The germline gives CDR1 SNHLY, CDR2 FYNNEI.

The V and J genes are TRBV10-3 and TRBJ1-2, with 8 positions matching TRBD1. The germline CDR1 and CDR2 sequences are ENHRY and SYGVKD. This CDR3 spans 16 amino acids. V shed 6 bases, J shed 8 bases, and the junction held 17 bases outside the gene matches. CDR3 bases: TGTGCCATCAGCCCCGGGACAGGACCCCTGAGCGGGGGCTACACCTTC. Its translation is CAISPGTGPLSGGYTF.

This clone was recorded once. The CDR3 DNA reads TGTGCCAGCAGCTCGGGACGTATCACTGAAGCTTTCTTT. Translation: CASSSGRITEAFF. The genes are TRBV6-5 and TRBJ1-1; D is perhaps TRBD1 (5 bases). Trimming cost V 6 bases and J 4 bases, with 12 bases left between them. The CDR3 length is 13 residues. Germline CDR1 reads MNHEY; CDR2 reads SVGAGI.

V and J are TRBV5-8 and TRBJ1-5; D ambiguous. The V gene lost 3 bases and the J gene lost 10 bases, with 8 bases spanning the gap. The germline V gene has CDR1 SGHTS and CDR2 YDEGEE. This CDR3 is 11 amino acids long. This CDR3 reads CASSWGGPQHF. Here the CDR3 DNA reads TGTGCCAGCAGCTGGGGAGGACCCCAGCATTTT. Using reference TRBV5-8 and TRBJ1-5 for the parts outside the CDR3, the full variable domain is EAGVTQSPTHLIKTRGQQATLRCSPISGHTSVYWYQQALGLGLQFLLWYDEGEERNRGNFPPRFSGRQFPNYSSELNVNALELEDSALYLCASSWGGPQHFGDGTRLSIL.

In this sample, this clone turned up a few times. The chain joins TRBV5-6 to TRBJ1-3, with D uncertain. The CDR3 has 16 amino acids. With 0 bases removed from V and 2 bases from J, the gap between germline ends came to 12 bases. The V gene's germline CDR1 is SGHDT and CDR2 YYEEEE. The CDR3 sequence: CASSLEPYGAGNTIYF. CDR3 DNA: TGTGCCAGCAGCTTGGAGCCCTATGGGGCTGGAAACACCATATATTTT.

This clone was seen once. The chain employs TRBV19 and TRBJ1-5, with D maybe TRBD1 (5 bases). Looked up from germline, CDR1 is LNHDA and CDR2 is SQIVND (reference sequence). The V and J ends lost 5 bases and 7 bases respectively, with 15 bases between them. This CDR3 contains 14 residues. CDR3 bases: TGTGCCAGTAGTTTCAGGGATCGGAGACAGCCCCAGCATTTT. As protein: CASSFRDRRQPQHF.

The rearrangement links TRBV5-5 to TRBJ1-1; the D gene is possibly TRBD1 (6 bases). The CDR3 has 13 amino acids. Trimming cost V 2 bases and J 7 bases, with 12 bases left between them. CDR1 and CDR2 from the germline V gene are SGHKS and YYEKEE (reference sequence). DNA of the CDR3: TGTGCCAGCAGCTTACGGGGGGGCTTTGAAGCTTTCTTT. This translates into CASSLRGGFEAFF.

The chain carries TRBV10-2 and TRBJ1-1; 7 nucleotides line up with TRBD1. This CDR3 contains 16 residues. Germline CDR1 is WSHSY and CDR2 is SAAADI. V lost 7 bases to trimming and J lost 0 bases; unmatched junction nucleotides: 11. The chain's CDR3 is CASTKYRDSMNTEAFF. DNA for the CDR3: TGCGCCAGCACAAAATACCGGGACAGCATGAACACTGAAGCTTTCTTT.

The CDR3 sequence is CASSPGASTNSPLHF. The DNA for the CDR3 is TGTGCCAGCAGTCCTGGGGCGTCGACTAATTCACCCCTCCACTTT. The V and J genes are TRBV5-6 and TRBJ1-6; possibly TRBD1 for D (5 bases). CDR1 is SGHDT and CDR2 is YYEEEE in the germline V gene. CDR3 length: 15 residues. Trimming shortened V by 5 bases and J by 6 bases, and 15 bases separated the two germline ends.

The sample holds one count of this clone. The chain carries TRBV5-4 and TRBJ1-2; weak D call: TRBD1 (5 bases). Germline V gene sequence: CDR1 SGHNT, CDR2 YYREEE (reference sequence). This CDR3 contains 15 residues. Trimming removed 4 bases at V and 2 bases at J, with 15 bases between. The CDR3 coding sequence is TGTGCCAGCAGCCGTGTCTCAGGGTCCAACTATGGCTACACCTTC. Its protein is CASSRVSGSNYGYTF.

The V gene is TRBV7-6, the J gene TRBJ2-7, with TRBD1 matching 10 bases. The CDR3 totals 14 residues. Germline assignment: CDR1 SGHVS and CDR2 FNYEAQ. Trimming cost V 5 bases and J 4 bases; bases outside gene matches: 5. The CDR3 loop is CASSPPGQGYEQYF. The CDR3, as DNA: TGTGCCAGCAGCCCGCCGGGACAGGGGTACGAGCAGTACTTC.

V usage is TRBV14 and J usage is TRBJ1-1; D gene unclear. V lost 4 bases and J 3 bases, leaving 9 bases between the germline ends. The germline gives CDR1 SGHDN, CDR2 FVKESK. This CDR3 has 13 amino acids. In DNA, the CDR3 is TGTGCCAGCAGCCCACTAGAATACACTGAAGCTTTCTTT. Translated, it gives CASSPLEYTEAFF.

The V call is TRBV15, the J call TRBJ2-1, with a tentative D call TRBD1 (5 bases). The CDR3 runs 12 residues. The V gene lost 2 bases and the J gene lost 9 bases, with 8 bases spanning the gap. Per germline, CDR1 LNHNV and CDR2 YYDKDF (reference sequence). As DNA, the CDR3 is TGTGCCACCAGCAGACAGGGTTTTGAGCAGTTCTTC. It is translated as CATSRQGFEQFF. The complete variable domain, with remaining parts taken from reference TRBV15 and TRBJ2-1, reads DAMVIQNPRYQVTQFGKPVTLSCSQTLNHNVMYWYQQKSSQAPKLLFHYYDKDFNNEADTPDNFQSRRPNTSFCFLDIRSPGLGDTAMYLCATSRQGFEQFFGPGTRLTVL.

The CDR3, as DNA: TGTGCCAGCAGCATAAGTAACAGGGGTGCGGGCAATCAGCCCCAGCATTTT. Amino acids: CASSISNRGAGNQPQHF. V and J are TRBV7-2 and TRBJ1-5, with 7 bases identical to TRBD1. J lost 2 bases, V lost 5 bases, and 12 bases had no gene match. CDR3 length equals 17 residues. The germline gives CDR1 SGHTA, CDR2 FQGNSA.

This clone was recorded only once. V and J are TRBV5-1 and TRBJ2-3, with TRBD2 matching over 8 bases. CDR3 length: 15 amino acids. V shed 0 bases and J 4 bases; nucleotides not matched to a gene: 4. The germline V gene encodes CDR1 SGHRS and CDR2 YFSETQ. The CDR3 DNA is TGCGCCAGCAGCTTGGGCGGGGGGCCGGCAGATACGCAGTATTTT. Translation gives CASSLGGGPADTQYF.

V gene TRBV11-2 combines with J gene TRBJ1-1, with TRBD1 as a possible D gene (6 bases). The V gene lost 5 bases and the J gene lost 9 bases, with 13 bases spanning the gap. Per the germline V gene, CDR1 is SGHAT and CDR2 is FQNNGV. This CDR3 spans 12 amino acids. The CDR3 sequence: CASSPGTSKAFF. As DNA, the CDR3 is TGTGCCAGCAGCCCGGGGACAAGTAAAGCTTTCTTT.